The 30 T cell receptor beta chains in this list originate from one sample, sequenced in a study of blood T cell repertoires in COVID-19. Assay: immunoSEQ multiplex PCR; the TCRdb copy retains only in-frame clones and omits some. The sample yields 250,000 to 350,000 clones, roughly 91% seen once. Sequences were obtained from PBMCs or T cells enriched from blood (not recorded which). The source of these receptors is a woman aged 45-59 years who had been exposed to COVID-19.

The rearrangement joins TRBV6-5 to TRBJ2-3, with 9 positions matching TRBD2. The CDR3 runs 13 residues. J gave up 6 bases and V 7 bases, and 5 bases lay outside the gene matches. Germline CDR1 is MNHEY and CDR2 is SVGAGI. CDR3 residues: CASIGGGADTQYF. DNA for the CDR3: TGTGCCAGCATTGGCGGGGGGGCGGATACGCAGTATTTT.

The V and J genes are TRBV18 and TRBJ2-3; tentative D call: TRBD2 (5 bases). Germline CDR1 reads KGHSH; CDR2 reads LQKENI. V lost 1 base to trimming and J lost 4 bases, with 15 bases between them. The CDR3 is 16 residues long. CDR3 protein: CASSPRGLPGPDTQYF. CDR3 nucleotides: TGTGCCAGCTCACCACGTGGACTCCCGGGCCCAGATACGCAGTATTTT. The full variable domain, its missing parts supplied by reference TRBV18 and TRBJ2-3, is NAGVMQNPRHLVRRRGQEARLRCSPMKGHSHVYWYRQLPEEGLKFMVYLQKENIIDESGMPKERFSAEFPKEGPSILRIQQVVRGDSAAYFCASSPRGLPGPDTQYFGPGTRLTVL.

The gene calls are TRBV3-1 (or the pseudogene TRBV3-2) and TRBJ1-2; D remains ambiguous. Trimming shortened V by 3 bases and J by 0 bases, and 5 bases separated the two germline ends. This CDR3 has 13 residues. The germline V gene encodes CDR1 LGHDT and CDR2 YNNKEL (reference sequence). The CDR3 region has the DNA TGTGCCAGCAGCCACGGTCCTAACTATGGCTACACCTTC. Translation: CASSHGPNYGYTF.

In the case of this clone: The sample carries other DNA sequences with the same CDR3. V is TRBV28 and J is TRBJ1-2, with D perhaps matching TRBD1 (5 bases). This CDR3 spans 11 amino acids. CDR1 is MDHEN and CDR2 is SYDVKM in the germline V gene. Trimming took off 5 bases at V and 5 bases at J, with 6 bases between the two ends. The CDR3, as DNA: TGTGCCAGCAGTACAGGATATGGCTACACCTTC. This translates into CASSTGYGYTF.

V usage is TRBV30 and J usage is TRBJ2-7, with 8 bases matching TRBD1. CDR3 length: 12 amino acids. V was clipped by 4 bases and J by 4 bases; unmatched bases: 3. Germline V lookup: CDR1 GTSNPN, CDR2 SVGIG (reference sequence). The CDR3 is CAWTHRGYEQYF. The CDR3 DNA sequence: TGTGCCTGGACCCACAGGGGGTACGAGCAGTACTTC.

The chain links TRBV5-5 to TRBJ1-4, with no clear D. Deletions cut 4 bases from V and 7 bases from J, with 14 bases between. CDR3 length: 14 residues. In germline, CDR1 is SGHKS, CDR2 YYEKEE (reference sequence). The chain's CDR3 is CASSPGNRGEKLFF. The CDR3, as DNA: TGTGCCAGCAGCCCGGGTAATCGGGGTGAAAAACTGTTTTTT.

The J gene is TRBJ2-3, the V gene TRBV3-1 (or the pseudogene TRBV3-2); 8 bases are a match to TRBD1. CDR1 is LGHDT and CDR2 is YNNKEL in the germline V gene (reference sequence). The CDR3 sequence is 16 residues long. V shed 3 bases, J shed 0 bases, and the junction held 5 bases outside the gene matches. The CDR3 protein is CASSQGRTGSTDTQYF. The CDR3 nucleotides read TGTGCCAGCAGCCAGGGACGGACAGGGAGCACAGATACGCAGTATTTT.

The chain links TRBV28 to TRBJ1-2; the match to TRBD1 covers 7 bases. Unmatched junction bases numbered 5, after V lost 7 bases and J lost 6 bases. From germline, CDR1 is MDHEN and CDR2 SYDVKM. This CDR3 region has 12 residues. The CDR3 DNA follows: TGTGCCAGCATCCAGACAGGGCATGGCTACACCTTC. Translated: CASIQTGHGYTF.

The gene calls are TRBV20-1 and TRBJ2-7, with 10 nucleotides matching TRBD2. The J segment lost 6 bases and the V segment lost 3 bases, leaving 11 bases of the junction unmatched. Germline CDR1 and CDR2: DFQATT and SNEGSKA (reference sequence). This CDR3 comprises 15 residues. The CDR3 loop reads CSASYPLAGHFEQYF. The CDR3 coding sequence is TGCAGTGCTAGTTATCCACTAGCGGGACATTTCGAGCAGTACTTC.

This clone showed up just once. The chain links TRBV19 to TRBJ1-4; 8 bases align to TRBD1. The CDR3 totals 15 residues. Germline V gives CDR1 LNHDA, CDR2 SQIVND (reference sequence). Unmatched junction bases numbered 7, after V lost 6 bases and J lost 4 bases. As DNA, the CDR3 is TGTGCCAGTAGCCTTGACAGGGGAATTAATGAAAAACTGTTTTTT. As protein: CASSLDRGINEKLFF. The entire variable domain, with the rest obtained from reference TRBV19 and TRBJ1-4, is as follows: DGGITQSPKYLFRKEGQNVTLSCEQNLNHDAMYWYRQDPGQGLRLIYYSQIVNDFQKGDIAEGYSVSREKKESFPLTVTSAQKNPTAFYLCASSLDRGINEKLFFGSGTQLSVL.

This sequence joins TRBV4-1 and TRBJ1-2, with D perhaps TRBD1 (6 bases). The germline V gene encodes CDR1 MGHRA and CDR2 YSYEKL. V was trimmed by 4 bases and J by 1 base, leaving 13 bases between them. The CDR3 length is 15 residues. This CDR3 reads CASSRPRGDNYGYTF. Written as DNA, the CDR3 is TGCGCCAGCAGCCGACCCAGGGGAGATAACTATGGCTACACCTTC.

The rearrangement joins TRBV6-1 to TRBJ2-3; no clear D. Germline V gives CDR1 MNHNS, CDR2 SASEGT. The CDR3 length is 15 residues. V was clipped by 3 bases and J by 0 bases, with 10 bases between them. The CDR3 protein is CASSDGQLSTDTQYF. In DNA, the CDR3 is TGTGCCAGCAGTGATGGGCAGCTTAGCACAGATACGCAGTATTTT.

This clone appeared a single time. The CDR3 loop is CASSQVTGFRNTIYF. CDR3 DNA sequence: TGTGCCAGCAGCCAAGTGACAGGATTTAGAAACACCATATATTTT. The rearrangement links TRBV3-1 (or the pseudogene TRBV3-2) to TRBJ1-3, with TRBD1 as a possible D gene (6 bases). V was trimmed by 1 base and J by 5 bases, leaving 12 bases between them. Looked up from germline, CDR1 is LGHDT and CDR2 is YNNKEL (reference sequence). There are 15 residues in the CDR3.

V and J are TRBV5-4 and TRBJ1-6, with D uncertain. CDR1 is SGHNT, CDR2 YYREEE, per germline (reference sequence). The CDR3 sequence is 15 residues long. V was shortened by 4 bases and J by 4 bases, with 12 bases between the two germline ends. CDR3 sequence: CASSAWRAYNSPLHF. For the CDR3, the DNA is TGTGCCAGCAGCGCCTGGAGGGCGTATAATTCACCCCTCCACTTT.

The chain has TRBV5-5 and TRBJ2-5; 7 bases fit TRBD2. The CDR3 contains 15 residues. J lost 5 bases, V lost 1 base, and 8 bases had no gene match. Germline V lookup: CDR1 SGHKS, CDR2 YYEKEE (reference sequence). CDR3 region: CASSLRPVGGETQYF. Written as DNA, the CDR3 is TGTGCCAGCAGCTTGAGGCCCGTCGGGGGGGAGACCCAGTACTTC.

V is TRBV4-1 and J is TRBJ2-3; 9 nucleotides align to TRBD2. The CDR3 covers 16 residues. Trimming removed 0 bases from V and 8 bases from J; junction bases left unmatched: 9. Germline values: CDR1 MGHRA, CDR2 YSYEKL. The CDR3, as DNA: TGCGCCAGCAGCCAAGAGGAAAGCGGGGGGTCGGGTACGCAGTATTTT. Amino acids: CASSQEESGGSGTQYF.

The chain recombines TRBV5-1 with TRBJ2-6, with D perhaps matching TRBD2 (6 bases). Looked up from germline, CDR1 is SGHRS and CDR2 is YFSETQ. Trimming removed 2 bases at V and 6 bases at J, with 15 bases between. CDR3 length: 16 residues. CDR3 sequence reads: CASSFDGTLAANVLTF. Here the CDR3 DNA reads TGCGCCAGCAGCTTCGACGGGACTCTGGCGGCCAACGTCCTGACTTTC.

Only one count was recorded for this clone. The CDR3 bases are TGTGCCAGCAGCAACGCCCCCTACCCTAGAGCAGATACGCAGTATTTT. The encoded protein is CASSNAPYPRADTQYF. The rearrangement joins TRBV21-1 to TRBJ2-3; no DNA check was done on the table's D call, TRBD2. TRBV21-1 is tagged as a pseudogene. The CDR3 covers 16 residues.

This chain links TRBV27 with TRBJ2-5, with TRBD1 matching 12 bases. V shed 5 bases and J 5 bases; nucleotides not matched to a gene: 6. CDR3 length equals 15 residues. The germline V gene has CDR1 MNHEY and CDR2 SMNVEV (reference sequence). The CDR3 is CASSPPGQGAETQYF. The CDR3, as DNA: TGTGCCAGCAGTCCGCCGGGACAGGGGGCGGAGACCCAGTACTTC.

The V and J genes are TRBV18 and TRBJ2-2, with 8 bases lining up with TRBD1. The length of the CDR3 is 14 residues. After removal of 8 bases from V and 0 bases from J, the junction contained 2 bases not matched to a gene. The V gene's germline CDR1 is KGHSH and CDR2 LQKENI. The CDR3 protein is CASQGQANTGELFF. In DNA form, the CDR3 reads TGTGCCAGCCAGGGACAGGCGAACACCGGGGAGCTGTTTTTT.

This clone was seen only a few times. The rearrangement uses TRBV28 and TRBJ1-6, with a possible D match to TRBD1 (5 bases). The CDR3 loop spans 15 amino acids. Germline CDR1 MDHEN, CDR2 SYDVKM. V lost 6 bases, J lost 9 bases, and 18 bases lay in between. CDR3 loop: CASSPSRGIGSPLHF. The CDR3, as DNA: TGTGCCAGCAGCCCATCCCGGGGGATCGGTTCACCCCTCCACTTT.

This clone appeared once. This chain uses TRBV9 with TRBJ1-4; 7 nucleotides align to TRBD1. Germline loops: CDR1 SGDLS, CDR2 YYNGEE. The CDR3 runs 15 residues. With 3 bases clipped from V and 8 bases from J, the junction kept 10 bases outside the gene matches. Written as DNA, the CDR3 is TGTGCCAGCAGCGCCGGACAGGTGACCAAAGAAAAACTGTTTTTT. It specifies CASSAGQVTKEKLFF.

The chain is built from TRBV5-5 and TRBJ1-6; TRBD1 aligns across 8 bases. This CDR3 region has 16 residues. V shed 4 bases and J 10 bases; nucleotides not matched to a gene: 13. Germline lookup yields CDR1 SGHKS and CDR2 YYEKEE (reference sequence). CDR3 in DNA: TGTGCCAGCAGCATCGACGGACAGGGTCTGGGCTCACCCCTCCACTTT. Protein product: CASSIDGQGLGSPLHF.

This clone was observed once. This chain uses TRBV19 with TRBJ1-2, with 9 bases identical to TRBD1. V trimming: 3 bases; J trimming: 1 base; junction bases outside the gene matches: 6. In germline, CDR1 is LNHDA, CDR2 SQIVND (reference sequence). CDR3 size: 16 residues. The CDR3 sequence is CASSIQGGQGNYGYTF. For the CDR3, the DNA is TGTGCCAGTAGTATCCAAGGGGGACAGGGTAACTATGGCTACACCTTC. Full variable domain (missing parts from reference TRBV19 and TRBJ1-2): DGGITQSPKYLFRKEGQNVTLSCEQNLNHDAMYWYRQDPGQGLRLIYYSQIVNDFQKGDIAEGYSVSREKKESFPLTVTSAQKNPTAFYLCASSIQGGQGNYGYTFGSGTRLTVV.

The chain employs TRBV4-1 and TRBJ2-1, with 8 bases identical to TRBD2. Germline CDR1 MGHRA, CDR2 YSYEKL. CDR3 size: 18 residues. V lost 1 base and J lost 5; bases outside the gene matches: 13. In nucleotides, the CDR3 is TGCGCCAGCAGCCAAGGTCCCCTCAGCGGGGGCCTTAACAATGAGCAGTTCTTC. This gives the protein CASSQGPLSGGLNNEQFF.

The chain uses TRBV3-1 (or the pseudogene TRBV3-2) and TRBJ1-1, with 8 bases aligning to TRBD1. V lost 4 bases to trimming and J lost 1 base; unmatched junction nucleotides: 11. This CDR3 comprises 17 residues. Germline V CDR1 and CDR2: LGHDT, YNNKEL (reference sequence). CDR3 DNA: TGTGCCAGCAGCCTTCTTTCCGGGACAGGTAAGAACACTGAAGCTTTCTTT. It is translated as CASSLLSGTGKNTEAFF.

V gene TRBV3-1 (or the pseudogene TRBV3-2) combines with J gene TRBJ2-2, with 8 bases that match TRBD1. CDR1 and CDR2 (germline): LGHDT, YNNKEL (reference sequence). The junction had 16 bases not matched to a gene; V was cut back by 0 bases and J by 4 bases. CDR3 length: 20 amino acids. The CDR3 region is CASSQDSGQGRGVGTGELFF. For the CDR3, the DNA is TGTGCCAGCAGCCAAGATTCAGGACAGGGAAGGGGAGTAGGCACCGGGGAGCTGTTTTTT.

CDR3 nucleotides: TGTGCCAGCAGTTTAGCAGGGGCAAACACTGAAGCTTTCTTT. Protein: CASSLAGANTEAFF. The rearrangement joins TRBV27 to TRBJ1-1; tentatively, D is TRBD1 (6 bases). This CDR3 spans 14 amino acids. Trimming took off 2 bases at V and 2 bases at J, with 9 bases between the two ends. CDR1 is MNHEY and CDR2 is SMNVEV in the germline V gene (reference sequence).

This clone was recorded a few times. V usage is TRBV2 and J usage is TRBJ2-3, with 8 nucleotides matching TRBD2. This CDR3 has 14 amino acids. Germline CDR1 and CDR2: SNHLY and FYNNEI. The junction had 5 bases not matched to a gene; V was cut back by 8 bases and J by 1 base. The CDR3 here is CASLWRGGTDTQYF. The CDR3, as DNA: TGTGCCAGCTTATGGCGGGGGGGCACAGATACGCAGTATTTT.

This chain uses TRBV24-1 with TRBJ1-2, with no clear D. The V gene lost 1 base and the J gene lost 5 bases, with 10 bases spanning the gap. Germline V gene sequence: CDR1 KGHDR, CDR2 SFDVKD. This CDR3 region has 14 residues. The CDR3 here is CATSDLTQLYGYTF. The CDR3 DNA follows: TGTGCCACCAGTGATTTAACACAGCTATATGGCTACACCTTC.